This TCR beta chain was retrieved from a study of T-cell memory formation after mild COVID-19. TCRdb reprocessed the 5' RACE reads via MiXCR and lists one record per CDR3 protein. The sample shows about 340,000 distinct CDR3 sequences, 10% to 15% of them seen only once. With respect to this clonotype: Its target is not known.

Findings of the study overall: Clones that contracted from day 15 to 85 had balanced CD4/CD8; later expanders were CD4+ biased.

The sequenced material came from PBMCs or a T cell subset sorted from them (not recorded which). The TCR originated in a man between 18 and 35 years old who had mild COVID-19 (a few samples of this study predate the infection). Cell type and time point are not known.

CDR3 DNA: TGTGCCAGCAGCATCAGAGCGGGGGACCCCTACAATGAGCAGTTCTTC. Translating it yields CASSIRAGDPYNEQFF. The rearrangement joins TRBV7-9 to TRBJ2-1; 8 bases line up with TRBD2. Per the germline V gene, CDR1 is SEHNR and CDR2 is FQNEAQ (reference sequence). J was trimmed by 2 bases and V by 5 bases; bases with no gene match: 8. The CDR3 spans 16 residues. The full variable domain, its missing parts supplied by reference TRBV7-9 and TRBJ2-1, is DTGVSQNPRHKITKRGQNVTFRCDPISEHNRLYWYRQTLGQGPEFLTYFQNEAQLEKSRLLSDRFSAERPKGSFSTLEIQRTEQGDSAMYLCASSIRAGDPYNEQFFGPGTRLTVL.